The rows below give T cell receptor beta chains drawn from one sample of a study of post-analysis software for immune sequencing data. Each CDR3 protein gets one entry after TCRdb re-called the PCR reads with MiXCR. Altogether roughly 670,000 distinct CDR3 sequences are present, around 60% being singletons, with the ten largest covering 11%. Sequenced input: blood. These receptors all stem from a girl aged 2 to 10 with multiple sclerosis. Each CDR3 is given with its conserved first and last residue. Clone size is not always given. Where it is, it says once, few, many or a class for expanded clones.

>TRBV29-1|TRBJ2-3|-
CSVDGTGTDTQYF
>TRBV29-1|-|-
CSVILAEGTYEQYF
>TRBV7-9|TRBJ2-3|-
CASSHQDTQYF
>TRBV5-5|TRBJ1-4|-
CASSSMTGNEKLFF
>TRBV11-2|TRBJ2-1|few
CASSPDRTLGYNEQFF
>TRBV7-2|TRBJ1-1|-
CASSLIRRAGDTEAFF
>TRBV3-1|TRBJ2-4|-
CASSQEFNIQYF
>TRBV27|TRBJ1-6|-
CASSLIGSSYNSPLHF
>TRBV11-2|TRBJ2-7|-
CASSSRSRVGGYEQYF
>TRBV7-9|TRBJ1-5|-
CASSPSTGVKGRQPQHF